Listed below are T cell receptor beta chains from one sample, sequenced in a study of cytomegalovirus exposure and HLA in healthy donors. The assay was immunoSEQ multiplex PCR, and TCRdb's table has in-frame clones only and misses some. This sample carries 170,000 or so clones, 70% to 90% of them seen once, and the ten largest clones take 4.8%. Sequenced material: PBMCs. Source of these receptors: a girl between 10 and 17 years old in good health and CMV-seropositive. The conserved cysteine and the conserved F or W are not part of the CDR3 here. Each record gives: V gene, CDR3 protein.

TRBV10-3	AIGRGGGLPDEQF
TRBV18	ASSPPRKGARTEAF
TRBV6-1	ASLRIMNTEAF
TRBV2	ASSWDYTDTQY
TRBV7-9	AQGYENTIY
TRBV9	ASSVEGAGGQADTQY
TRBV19	ASRRTGGYPGELF
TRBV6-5	ASSREANYGYT
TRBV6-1	ASRDQDRGRNEQF
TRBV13	ASRGGSSYNEQF
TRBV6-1	ASSPTGDYTEAF
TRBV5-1	ASSSSQESPLH
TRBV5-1	ASSKDSTYQPQH
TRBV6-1	ASSGRSGTSGGELF
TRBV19	ASSIRGEKLF
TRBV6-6	ASSPGQGHQETQY
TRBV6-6	ASSYSDRANTEAF
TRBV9	ASSFASGGYKDTQY
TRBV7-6	ASSLATDQETQY
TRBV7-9	SSRLQGGNTEAF
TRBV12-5	ASGFLLDRGSGNTIY
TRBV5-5	ASSRAKSTPREETQY
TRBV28	ASSFYLPEAF
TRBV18	ASSPRTGNLNEQF
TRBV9	ASSVDPYSNQPQH
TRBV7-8	ASSTGTGGNSPLH
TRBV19	ASSIGGGPLH
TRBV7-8	ASSPTGLDTGELF
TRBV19	ASSSDPPGNKNIQY
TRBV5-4	ASSFEKEAF
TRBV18	ASSPVSAGEPPQY
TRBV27	ASGGETQY
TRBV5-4	ASSLLAGGSGANVLT
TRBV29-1	SVEVRPQIGQGYEQY
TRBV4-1	ASSLAGGLGTSYEQY
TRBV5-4	ASSLELTSTDTQY
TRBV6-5	ASRLDSNYGYT
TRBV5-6	ASSYRRTGFTEAF
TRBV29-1	SVVSGTANEKLF
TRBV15	ATSRLTGNTEAF
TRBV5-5	ASSLRSGISPLH
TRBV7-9	ASSLVGGNQPQH
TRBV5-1	ASRGGMTETQY
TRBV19	ASSPTPGQPQH
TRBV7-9	ASSPTRGGNTEAF
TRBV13	ASSEGGAGMNTEAF
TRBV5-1	ASSLNPGGPSTDTQY
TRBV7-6	ASSRGPEQPQH
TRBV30	AWTGEMNTEAF
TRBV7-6	ASSQAGQVYEQY
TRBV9	ASKSGDTEAF
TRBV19	ASSIALGTSYYEQY
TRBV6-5	ASSYGSKPYGYT
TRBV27	ASSLIGGGSEQY
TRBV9	ASSVGQGVYNEQF
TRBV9	ASSVVPSSYNEQF
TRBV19	ASSANALNTEAF
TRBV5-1	ASSLQSYEQY
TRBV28	ASSLNIGDSFYGYT